This entry is about one TCR beta chain. The antigen is undetermined. V gave up 1 base and J gave up 0 bases; unmatched junction bases: 5. The CDR3 loop spans 16 amino acids. Germline V gene data show CDR1 as SGHRS and CDR2 as YFSETQ. The sample belongs to a study of beta chain features in type 1 diabetes. Overall study findings and caveats: Type 1 diabetes patients had TCRB CDR3s that were shorter (moderately but significantly so) in all four CD4+ subsets.

Every bit of the isolated RNA underwent reverse transcription, so sequencing read expressed TCRB transcripts. The table came from immunoSEQ multiplex PCR; TCRdb's copy has only in-frame clones and leaves some out. The table has 240,000 or so clones, around 14% seen once. The clonotype originates from a man aged 25-45 years with type 1 diabetes. The sample taken for sequencing was naive CD4+ T cells from blood. The rearrangement uses TRBV5-1 and TRBJ2-5; 8 nucleotides align to TRBD1. This chain's CDR3 is CASSLTRDRYQETQYF. CDR3 coding DNA: TGCGCCAGCAGCTTGACTCGGGACAGGTACCAAGAGACCCAGTACTTC. Drawing the rest from reference TRBV5-1 and TRBJ2-5, the complete variable domain is KAGVTQTPRYLIKTRGQQVTLSCSPISGHRSVSWYQQTPGQGLQFLFEYFSETQRNKGNFPGRFSGRQFSNSRSEMNVSTLELGDSALYLCASSLTRDRYQETQYFGPGTRLLVL.